This T cell receptor beta chain was documented in a study of synovial regulatory T cells in juvenile arthritis. Study outcomes and limitations: Inflammation-associated Treg cells in blood had less TCR diversity than the remaining blood Treg cells.

Details on this clone: Its antigen remains unknown.

The CDR3 runs 16 residues. No DNA sequence was recorded. The germline CDR1 and CDR2 sequences are SGHRS and YFSETQ. Some clones are missing from TCRdb's copy, which holds only in-frame ones; the method was immunoSEQ multiplex PCR. The sample shows approximately 9,500 clones, and roughly 0.7% sits with its ten largest clones. The origin of this receptor is a donor younger than 30 with juvenile idiopathic arthritis. Material: Treg cells from blood. The sample's subset: remaining (HLA-DR-negative) circulating blood Treg cells. V is TRBV5-1 and J is TRBJ2-7; lacking DNA, the TRBD2 call made by TCRdb goes unchecked. The chain's CDR3 is CASSWGLVDPGSEQYF.